These T cell receptor beta chains were read from a single sample in a study of naive and memory T cell subsets. TCRdb independently ran MiXCR on the UMI-ligation and nested PCR reads; one entry per CDR3 protein. Here the sample spans some 700 distinct CDR3 sequences, over 4.5% being singletons. The sample in question was skin, obtained from a tuberculin skin test site or a saline-injected site (not recorded which). The receptors were gathered from an adult in good health. The CDR3 runs from the conserved cysteine through the conserved F or W. The D gene is left open where the match is weak. Some rows mark clone size as missing; the rest say once, few, many or name a class of expanded clone.

d_call clone_size j_call v_call cdr3_nt cdr3_aa
NA medium-sized TRBJ1-2 TRBV15 TGTGCCACCAGCAGAGTGGGCAGCGGTTATGGCTACACCTTC CATSRVGSGYGYTF
NA medium-sized TRBJ1-1 TRBV24-1 TGTGCCACCAGTGACAGGGCCAACTTCGGAGCTTTCTTT CATSDRANFGAFF
NA large TRBJ2-5 TRBV4-1 TGCGCCAGCAGCCCGAGGGCGAGGTCCCTAGAAGAGACCCAGTACTTC CASSPRARSLEETQYF
NA medium-sized TRBJ2-2 TRBV11-3 TGTGCCAGCAGCCTCCGGGACCCCGGGGAGCTGTTTTTT CASSLRDPGELFF
NA many TRBJ2-1 TRBV9 TGTGCCAGCAGCCCTCATCCGTCCTCCTACAATGAGCAGTTCTTC CASSPHPSSYNEQFF
TRBD2 hyperexpanded TRBJ2-7 TRBV28 TGTGCCAGCAGTTTACATCTAGCGGGTCTATCCTACGAGCAGTACTTC CASSLHLAGLSYEQYF
NA large TRBJ2-1 TRBV2 TGTGCCAGCAGAGCCGGGGGCGCGTACAATGAGCAGTTCTTC CASRAGGAYNEQFF
NA NA TRBJ2-5 TRBV7-8 TGTGCCAGAAGCCCGCTGATGGGGATAGGAGAGACCCAGTACTTC CARSPLMGIGETQYF
TRBD2 medium-sized TRBJ2-3 TRBV6-4 TGTGCCAGCAGTGTCGTAGCGGGAGAGGGAGATACGCAGTATTTT CASSVVAGEGDTQYF
TRBD1 NA TRBJ1-1 TRBV29-1 TGCAGCGTTGACGAACAGGGGGCGGGGGGAGCTTTCTTT CSVDEQGAGGAFF
TRBD2 medium-sized TRBJ2-1 TRBV7-2 TGTGCCAGCAGCCCCGGGACTAGCCCTTACAATGAGCAGTTCTTC CASSPGTSPYNEQFF
NA large TRBJ1-1 TRBV5-1 TGCGCCAGCAGCTCCTTACAGGGACACCCGACGTGGGCTTTCTTT CASSSLQGHPTWAFF
TRBD2 large TRBJ2-1 TRBV20-1 TGCAGTGCGTCGTTTGGGAGGGCCGCTGAGCAGTTCTTC CSASFGRAAEQFF
TRBD1 medium-sized TRBJ1-5 TRBV19 TGTGCCAGTAGTATACAGGGGGCTCAGCCCCAGCATTTT CASSIQGAQPQHF
TRBD1 medium-sized TRBJ1-1 TRBV2 TGTGCCAGCAGTGAAGGGTTGGGGACAGGGAGGGGGAACACTGAAGCTTTCTTT CASSEGLGTGRGNTEAFF
NA medium-sized TRBJ2-1 TRBV6-2/TRBV6-3 TGTGCCAGCAGTTACTGGGAGTCCTACAATGAGCAGTTCTTC CASSYWESYNEQFF
NA large TRBJ2-2 TRBV24-1 TGTGCCACCAGTGACGAAAACAGGGACACCGGGGAGCTGTTTTTT CATSDENRDTGELFF
TRBD1 large TRBJ1-6 TRBV29-1 TGCAGCGTTGGACAGGGCTATAATTCACCCCTCCACTTT CSVGQGYNSPLHF
NA medium-sized TRBJ2-1 TRBV20-1 TGCAGTGCTAACGCTCCTAGCGAACAGTTCTTC CSANAPSEQFF
NA large TRBJ1-5 TRBV4-1 TGCGCCAGCAGCCAAGATCTTAATAGGAGACAGCCCCAGCATTTT CASSQDLNRRQPQHF
NA large TRBJ2-1 TRBV4-3 TGCGCCAGCAGCCAAGATCTGGGGGGCTCCTACAATGAGCAGTTCTTC CASSQDLGGSYNEQFF
TRBD2 medium-sized TRBJ2-7 TRBV5-1 TGCGCCAGCAGCCACGGGACTAGCGGGACCCAAAATTTCTCCTACGAGCAGTACTTC CASSHGTSGTQNFSYEQYF
TRBD1 large TRBJ2-7 TRBV7-6 TGTGCCAGCAGCTTAGCGGCGACAGGGACCTACGAGCAGTACTTC CASSLAATGTYEQYF
TRBD2 medium-sized TRBJ2-7 TRBV9 TGTGCCAGCAGCGTAGAAGCGGGAGTGGGCGAGCAGTACTTC CASSVEAGVGEQYF
TRBD2 medium-sized TRBJ2-1 TRBV20-1 TGCAGTGCTAGTGGGCGGGAGTGGGATTCCTACAATGAGCAGTTCTTC CSASGREWDSYNEQFF
NA medium-sized TRBJ2-4 TRBV27 TGTGCCAGCAGTATTCAGGGAAACGGCATTCAGTACTTC CASSIQGNGIQYF
NA large TRBJ1-1 TRBV6-5 TGTGCCAGCACCCCCCTAGGGGCGGGGGGCACTGAAGCTTTCTTT CASTPLGAGGTEAFF
TRBD1 medium-sized TRBJ1-1 TRBV15 TGTGCCACCAGCAGATTTACACAGGGGCTGGACACTGAAGCTTTCTTT CATSRFTQGLDTEAFF
NA large TRBJ2-1 TRBV11-2 TGTGCCAGCAGCTTAGATCACCTCGAGGTAGCGGTTTTATGGTTCTTC CASSLDHLEVAVLWFF
NA medium-sized TRBJ1-1 TRBV12-3/TRBV12-4 TGTGCCAGCAGTTTTCGGAACACTGAAGCTTTCTTT CASSFRNTEAFF
NA large TRBJ1-5 TRBV7-7 TGTGCTAGCAGCTTAGCGGCCCGCCGGGGGGGCCAGCCCCAGCATTTT CASSLAARRGGQPQHF
TRBD2 medium-sized TRBJ2-5 TRBV4-3 TGCGCCAGCAGCCAATCACTAGCGCAAGAGACCCAGTACTTC CASSQSLAQETQYF
NA medium-sized TRBJ2-1 TRBV7-9 TGTGCCAGCAGCCCCGGGGCGAGGTTAACGGATGAGCAGTTCTTC CASSPGARLTDEQFF
TRBD1 medium-sized TRBJ2-1 TRBV28 TGTGCCAGCAGTTCGGACAGGTCCATAACCTACAATGAGCAGTTCTTC CASSSDRSITYNEQFF
TRBD1 medium-sized TRBJ2-7 TRBV5-1 TGCGCCAGCAGCTTAACAGGGGGCGGGTACGAGCAGTACTTC CASSLTGGGYEQYF
NA large TRBJ1-1 TRBV20-1 TGCAGTGCTAGTCTGGGGCCGAACACTGAAGCTTTCTTT CSASLGPNTEAFF
NA large TRBJ2-2 TRBV3-1 TGTGCCAGCAGCCAAGATGATTTCGGGAGCCGGCACACCGGGGAGCTGTTTTTT CASSQDDFGSRHTGELFF
TRBD1 large TRBJ2-1 TRBV7-2 TGTGCCAGCAGCTCCGGACAGGGAGGTTACAATGAGCAGTTCTTC CASSSGQGGYNEQFF
NA large TRBJ2-7 TRBV29-1 TGCAGCGTTCAAGGACATAGATACGAGCAGTACTTC CSVQGHRYEQYF
NA few TRBJ2-3 TRBV29-1 TGCAGCGTTACACTGGGACATCAGAGCACAGATACGCAGTATTTT CSVTLGHQSTDTQYF
NA medium-sized TRBJ2-1 TRBV7-3 TGTGCCAGCAGCCCCACCCCTGCGGCGCAACTACAGTTCTTC CASSPTPAAQLQFF
NA medium-sized TRBJ2-5 TRBV28 TGTGCCAGCCGTCGCCCAGTACTACAAGAGACCCAGTACTTC CASRRPVLQETQYF
NA medium-sized TRBJ2-3 TRBV20-1 TGCAGTGCTAGAGCAGGGGGGGATACGCAGTATTTT CSARAGGDTQYF
NA medium-sized TRBJ1-1 TRBV7-2 TGTGCCAGCAGCAAAGACGGCGGGAGCACTGAAGCTTTCTTT CASSKDGGSTEAFF
TRBD2 large TRBJ2-1 TRBV9 TGTGCCAGCAGCGTAGCCGGGACTAGCGGGAGAAATGAGCAGTTCTTC CASSVAGTSGRNEQFF
NA large TRBJ2-2 TRBV29-1 TGCAGCGTTGATTCAGGATTCACCGGGGAGCTGTTTTTT CSVDSGFTGELFF
TRBD1 large TRBJ2-7 TRBV20-1 TGCAGTGCTAGAGATCCGCGACAGGGGACCTACGAGCAGTACTTC CSARDPRQGTYEQYF
NA large TRBJ2-7 TRBV18 TGTGCCAGCTCCCCCCTTCCTAGCTACGAGCAGTACTTC CASSPLPSYEQYF
TRBD1 large TRBJ2-7 TRBV6-2/TRBV6-3 TGTGCCAGCAGTTACTCGCGAGGGCGGACAGGCAAGTCCTACGAGCAGTACTTC CASSYSRGRTGKSYEQYF
TRBD1 large TRBJ2-7 TRBV10-3 TGTGCCATCAGTGAGTCTGGACAGGCCTACGAGCAGTACTTC CAISESGQAYEQYF
NA medium-sized TRBJ2-2 TRBV28 TGTGCCAGCAGTTTGGGGCAGACGAACACCGGGGAGCTGTTTTTT CASSLGQTNTGELFF
NA large TRBJ1-5 TRBV12-3/TRBV12-4 TGTGCCAGCAGTCCTCTCACAGCCCTGGGGGATCAGCCCCAGCATTTT CASSPLTALGDQPQHF
NA medium-sized TRBJ1-1 TRBV20-1 TGCAGTGCGAGCAGCCCGGGTGTCCCTGAAGCTTTCTTT CSASSPGVPEAFF
NA medium-sized TRBJ2-2 TRBV6-6 TGTGCCAGCAGTTACTCGGCACCGAACACCGGGGAGCTGTTTTTT CASSYSAPNTGELFF
TRBD2 medium-sized TRBJ2-7 TRBV29-1 TGCAGCGCCAGCGGGAGGGGGCTTCGTGTAGACGAGCAGTACTTC CSASGRGLRVDEQYF
TRBD2 medium-sized TRBJ2-3 TRBV5-4 TGTGCCAGCAGCACCCGGCTAGCGGGATGGAAAAGCACAGATACGCAGTATTTT CASSTRLAGWKSTDTQYF
NA medium-sized TRBJ1-2 TRBV7-8 TGTGCCAGCAGCTTAGACCCGACAGACCCTCGGGGCTACACCTTC CASSLDPTDPRGYTF
NA medium-sized TRBJ1-1 TRBV20-1 TGCAGTGCTATACCACAAATCGAAGCTTTCTTT CSAIPQIEAFF
NA large TRBJ2-5 TRBV12-3/TRBV12-4 TGTGCCAGCAGTTATGGGACCATCCAAGAGACCCAGTACTTC CASSYGTIQETQYF
TRBD1 medium-sized TRBJ2-5 TRBV6-6 TGTGCCAGCAGTTACTCCTCTAACCTACAGGGGTTGGAGACCCAGTACTTC CASSYSSNLQGLETQYF